The 12 T cell receptor beta chains below come from one sample, sequenced in a study of T cell repertoires in aging, cancer and after chemotherapy. Amplification of TCR beta used genomic DNA extracted from peripheral blood. Rearranged V-D-J TRB sequences were amplified with a mixed TRB-A/B primer pool. TCRdb reprocessed the multiplex PCR reads via MiXCR and lists one record per CDR3 protein. The table has about 2,000 distinct CDR3 sequences, 25% to 35% seen once; the top ten hold over 10%. Sequencing was done on a sample of blood. Every receptor here comes from a human donor in good health.

In its sample, this clonotype is medium-sized. J is TRBJ2-1 and V is TRBV6-2 or TRBV6-3, with 7 nucleotides matching TRBD1. V shed 4 bases and J 3 bases; nucleotides not matched to a gene: 3. Germline lookup yields CDR1 MNHEY and CDR2 SVGEGT. This CDR3 spans 14 amino acids. CDR3 sequence (DNA): TGTGCCAGCAGTTGGGACAGCGTCTACAATGAGCAGTTCTTC. Amino acid sequence: CASSWDSVYNEQFF.

The chain links TRBV13 to TRBJ1-3, with D uncertain. V was cut by 3 bases and J by 2 bases, with 8 bases left in between. This CDR3 contains 14 residues. CDR1 is PRHDT and CDR2 is FYEKMQ in the germline V gene (reference sequence). CDR3 sequence (DNA): TGTGCCAGCAGCTTGGGAGCGGCTGGAAACACCATATATTTT. This encodes CASSLGAAGNTIYF.

This clonotype showed up just a few times. V and J are TRBV18 and TRBJ2-3, with D possibly being TRBD1 (5 bases). Looked up from germline, CDR1 is KGHSH and CDR2 is LQKENI. V gave up 4 bases and J gave up 2 bases, with 13 bases separating them. The CDR3 has 15 residues. CDR3 residues: CASSLERGSTDTQYF. The DNA of the CDR3 is TGTGCCAGCTCACTAGAAAGGGGCTCCACAGATACGCAGTATTTT.

There are a few counts of this clonotype. The V and J genes are TRBV27 and TRBJ1-6, with D perhaps matching TRBD1 (6 bases). The CDR3 loop spans 15 amino acids. Trimming took 5 bases from V and 5 from J, leaving 13 bases between them. Germline assignment: CDR1 MNHEY and CDR2 SMNVEV (reference sequence). The CDR3 DNA reads TGTGCCAGCAGTCCTACCAACAGGGATAATTCACCCCTCCACTTT. Protein product: CASSPTNRDNSPLHF.

This clonotype is medium-sized (0.01 to 0.1%) in the sample. This chain connects TRBV19 to TRBJ1-2; 12 bases agree with TRBD1. The length of the CDR3 is 12 residues. The J segment lost 14 bases and the V segment lost 5 bases, leaving 6 bases of the junction unmatched. Germline lookup yields CDR1 LNHDA and CDR2 SQIVND (reference sequence). CDR3: CASSLGTGGTTF. DNA of the CDR3: TGTGCCAGTAGTCTCGGGACAGGGGGCACGACCTTC.

Within the sample, this clonotype is medium-sized. V is TRBV19 and J is TRBJ2-1; D may be TRBD2 (5 bases). This CDR3 contains 17 residues. Germline CDR1 LNHDA, CDR2 SQIVND (reference sequence). The V gene lost 4 bases and the J gene lost 0 bases, with 16 bases spanning the gap. CDR3 sequence (DNA): TGTGCCAGTAGTACCCCCGCCCGGGGAAACTCCTACAATGAGCAGTTCTTC. Translated: CASSTPARGNSYNEQFF.

This clonotype is termed medium-sized. This CDR3 is CASGDPTVGGQPQHF. CDR3 bases: TGTGCCAGCGGTGATCCAACAGTGGGTGGTCAGCCCCAGCATTTT. The chain carries TRBV6-5 and TRBJ1-5; D remains unclear. Trimming removed 8 bases from V and 6 bases from J, with 20 bases in between. Germline V CDR1 and CDR2: MNHEY, SVGAGI. There are 15 residues in the CDR3.

In its sample, this clonotype is medium-sized. The rearrangement joins TRBV6-1 to TRBJ1-6, with 8 bases fitting TRBD1. V lost 5 bases and J lost 1; bases outside the gene matches: 4. CDR1 MNHNS and CDR2 SASEGT come from the germline V gene. The CDR3 totals 16 residues. The CDR3 DNA reads TGTGCCAGCAGTTTCGACAGGGGTTCCTATAATTCACCCCTCCACTTT. It specifies CASSFDRGSYNSPLHF.

The V and J genes are TRBV7-9 and TRBJ2-5; D call uncertain. This CDR3 is 15 amino acids long. Per germline, CDR1 SEHNR and CDR2 FQNEAQ (reference sequence). The V end was cut by 5 bases, the J end by 1 base, with 14 bases between. DNA for the CDR3: TGTGCCAGCAGCCTCCCTCGACATATCCAAGAGACCCAGTACTTC. Translating it yields CASSLPRHIQETQYF.

This clonotype was recorded once. This may arise from a read error, as a much more abundant clone is one base away. The chain combines TRBV30 with TRBJ1-2; D gene ambiguous. The CDR3 is 13 residues long. Germline V CDR1 and CDR2: GTSNPN, SVGIG (reference sequence). CDR3 region: CAWSRVESYSYTF. The CDR3 coding sequence is TGTGCCTGGAGTCGAGTGGAAAGCTATAGCTACACCTTC.

This clonotype was seen only a few times. The V and J genes are TRBV7-9 and TRBJ2-1; the match to TRBD2 covers 11 bases. Germline values: CDR1 SEHNR, CDR2 FQNEAQ (reference sequence). The V segment lost 6 bases and the J segment 2 bases; nucleotides outside the gene matches: 3. This CDR3 region has 15 residues. CDR3 nucleotide sequence: TGTGCCAGCAGTCTAGCGGGGGGTACCTACAATGAGCAGTTCTTC. It is translated as CASSLAGGTYNEQFF.

This clonotype ranks as medium-sized. CDR3 protein: CASSEGQNTEAFF. The CDR3 DNA sequence: TGTGCCAGCAGTGAGGGACAGAACACTGAAGCTTTCTTT. The chain employs TRBV6-9 and TRBJ1-1, with D tentatively TRBD1 (6 bases). This CDR3 has 13 amino acids. Between the trimmed V and J ends, which lost 5 bases and 1 base, there was a span of 8 bases. Germline CDR1 MNHGY, CDR2 SVAAGI.